Shown below are 3 T cell receptor beta chains from a single sample sequenced in a study of T cells in Graves' hyperthyroidism and ophthalmopathy. Researchers took RNA transcripts and amplified the TCR beta CDR3 regions from them. HTBI primers were employed in a first-round RT-PCR of the TCR CDR3. TCRdb used MiXCR to reprocess the multiplex PCR reads, holding one entry per CDR3 protein. The table shows around 800,000 distinct CDR3 sequences, with approximately 40% occurring only once. The sequencing sample was made of blood. The receptors stem from a man aged 18 to 35 with Graves' hyperthyroidism.

The rearrangement uses TRBV12-3 or TRBV12-4 and TRBJ2-5, with D perhaps matching TRBD1 (5 bases). Trimming removed 2 bases from V and 1 base from J, with 8 bases in between. CDR3 length: 14 amino acids. The CDR3 DNA sequence: TGTGCCAGCAGTTTAAAACAGGTCCAAGAGACCCAGTACTTC. Translated, it gives CASSLKQVQETQYF.

This clonotype was found many times. J is TRBJ2-7 and V is TRBV15; tentative D call: TRBD1 (6 bases). V lost 8 bases and J 1 base, leaving 9 bases between the germline ends. CDR3 length: 12 amino acids. Germline CDR1 and CDR2: LNHNV and YYDKDF (reference sequence). The CDR3 reads CATRGTSYEQYF. The CDR3 DNA is TGTGCCACCCGTGGGACATCCTACGAGCAGTACTTC.

This clonotype was detected only a few times. The CDR3, as DNA: TGTGCCAGCAGTGCGGGGTTATGGGGGCCCCAGCATTTT. Translating it yields CASSAGLWGPQHF. The rearrangement links TRBV6-4 to TRBJ1-5; D is uncertain. The germline CDR1 and CDR2 sequences are MRHNA and SNTAGT. CDR3 length: 13 amino acids. The V end lost 4 bases, the J end lost 9 bases, and 13 bases lay between the germline ends.